This T cell receptor beta chain is drawn from a study of T cell responses to AZD1222 COVID-19 vaccine. V lost 1 base to trimming and J lost 0 bases, with 9 bases between them. The CDR3 totals 16 residues. CDR1 and CDR2 (germline): MGHRA, YSYEKL. Assay: immunoSEQ multiplex PCR; the TCRdb copy retains only in-frame clones and omits some. The data hold about 210,000 clones, with 94% observed a single time. Sequencing was performed on peripheral blood, taken 28 days after the second dose of the MenACWY control vaccine. The rearrangement uses TRBV4-1 and TRBJ1-4; no firm D call. The source is an adult who received the MenACWY meningococcal vaccine as a control. The CDR3 loop reads CASSQGMVATNEKLFF. As DNA, the CDR3 is TGCGCCAGCAGCCAAGGGATGGTTGCAACTAATGAAAAACTGTTTTTT.